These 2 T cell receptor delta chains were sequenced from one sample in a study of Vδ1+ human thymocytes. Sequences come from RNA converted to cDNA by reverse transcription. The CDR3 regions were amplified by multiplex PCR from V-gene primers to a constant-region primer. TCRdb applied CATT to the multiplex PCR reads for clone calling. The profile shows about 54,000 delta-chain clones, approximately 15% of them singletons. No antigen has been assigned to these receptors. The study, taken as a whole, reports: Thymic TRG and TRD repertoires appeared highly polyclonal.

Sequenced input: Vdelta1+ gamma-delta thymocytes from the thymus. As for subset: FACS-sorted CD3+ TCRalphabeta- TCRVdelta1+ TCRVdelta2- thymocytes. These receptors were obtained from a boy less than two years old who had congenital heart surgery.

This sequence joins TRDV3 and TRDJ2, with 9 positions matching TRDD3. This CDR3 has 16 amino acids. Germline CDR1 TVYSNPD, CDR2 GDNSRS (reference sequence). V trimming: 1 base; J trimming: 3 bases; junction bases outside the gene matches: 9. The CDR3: CAFIPPTGGMTAQLFF. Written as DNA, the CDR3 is TGTGCCTTTATCCCTCCTACTGGGGGAATGACAGCACAACTCTTCTTT.

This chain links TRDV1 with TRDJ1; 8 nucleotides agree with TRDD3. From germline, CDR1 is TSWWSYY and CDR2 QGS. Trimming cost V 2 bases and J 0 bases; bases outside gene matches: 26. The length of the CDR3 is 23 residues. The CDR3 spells CALGEFFLRNVLGAALYTDKLIF. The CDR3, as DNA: TGTGCTCTTGGGGAATTCTTTCTAAGGAATGTACTGGGGGCCGCCCTGTACACCGATAAACTCATCTTT.